This TCR beta chain was captured by sequencing in a study of vaccination and CD4 T cells after COVID-19. Turning to the study itself: Post-vaccine sampling followed dose two by a median roughly 70 days (range 14 to 241). Investigators sampled three convalescent patients at day 14 and days 161 to 241 post-vaccination. The study's findings and limits: The authors identified 304 of 307 vaccine-specific clones in convalescent patients as spike mono-reactive.

Indicated time point: late sampling 161 to 241 days after vaccination in three convalescent patients. There were positive PCR dates ranging from March to December 2020, all predating US Alpha, Beta and Delta variants. A note on this clonotype: Its antigen is unidentified.

TCRdb ran MiXCR on the PCR reads and lists one entry per CDR3 protein. The repertoire holds around 26,000 distinct CDR3 sequences, with around 53% as singletons. This CDR3 has 15 amino acids. Germline values: CDR1 DFQATT, CDR2 SNEGSKA (reference sequence). J lost 4 bases, V lost 1 base, and 8 bases had no gene match. The sequencing here drew on CD4+ T cells from blood, taken about 7 months after SARS-CoV-2 vaccination. This chain links TRBV20-1 with TRBJ2-7; 9 nucleotides match TRBD1. The sequence was obtained from a human donor who had recovered from COVID-19. The CDR3: CSARALTGGSYEQYF. DNA of the CDR3: TGCAGTGCTAGAGCGTTGACAGGGGGTAGTTACGAGCAGTACTTC.